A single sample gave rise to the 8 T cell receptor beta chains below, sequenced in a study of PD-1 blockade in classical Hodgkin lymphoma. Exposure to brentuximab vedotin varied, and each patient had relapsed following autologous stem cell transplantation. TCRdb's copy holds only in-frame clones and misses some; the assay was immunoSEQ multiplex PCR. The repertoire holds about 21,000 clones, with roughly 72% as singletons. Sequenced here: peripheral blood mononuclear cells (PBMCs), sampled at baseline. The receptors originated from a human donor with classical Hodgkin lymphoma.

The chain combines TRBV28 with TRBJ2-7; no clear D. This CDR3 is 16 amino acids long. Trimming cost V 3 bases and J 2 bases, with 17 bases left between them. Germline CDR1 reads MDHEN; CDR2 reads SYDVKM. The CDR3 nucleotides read TGTGCCAGCAGTTTGCCGACTGATCCTGACACCTACGAGCAGTACTTC. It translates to CASSLPTDPDTYEQYF.

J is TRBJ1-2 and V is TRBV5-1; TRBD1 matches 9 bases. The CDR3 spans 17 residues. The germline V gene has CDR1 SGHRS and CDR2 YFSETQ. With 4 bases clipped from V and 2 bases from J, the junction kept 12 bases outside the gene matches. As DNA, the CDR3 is TGCGCCAGCAGCAGGGGACAGGGCAGCTTAGGAAACTATGGCTACACCTTC. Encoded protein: CASSRGQGSLGNYGYTF.

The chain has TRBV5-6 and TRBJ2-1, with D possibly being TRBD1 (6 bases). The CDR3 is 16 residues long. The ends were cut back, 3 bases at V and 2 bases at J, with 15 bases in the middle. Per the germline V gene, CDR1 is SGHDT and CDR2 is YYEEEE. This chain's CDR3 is CASSWRQRGTYNEQFF. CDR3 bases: TGTGCCAGCAGCTGGAGACAGAGGGGGACCTACAATGAGCAGTTCTTC.

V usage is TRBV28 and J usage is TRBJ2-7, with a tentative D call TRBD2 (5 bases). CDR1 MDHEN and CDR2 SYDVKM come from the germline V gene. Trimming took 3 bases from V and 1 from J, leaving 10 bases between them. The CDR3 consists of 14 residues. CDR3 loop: CASSLSRGSYEQYF. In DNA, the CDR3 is TGTGCCAGCAGTTTGTCGCGAGGGTCCTACGAGCAGTACTTC.

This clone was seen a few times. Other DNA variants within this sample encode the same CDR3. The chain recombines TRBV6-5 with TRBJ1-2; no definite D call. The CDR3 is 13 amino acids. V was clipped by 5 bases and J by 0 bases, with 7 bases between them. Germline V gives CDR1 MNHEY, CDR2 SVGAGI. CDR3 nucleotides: TGTGCCAGCAGTCCCGGGGCTAACTATGGCTACACCTTC. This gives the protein CASSPGANYGYTF.

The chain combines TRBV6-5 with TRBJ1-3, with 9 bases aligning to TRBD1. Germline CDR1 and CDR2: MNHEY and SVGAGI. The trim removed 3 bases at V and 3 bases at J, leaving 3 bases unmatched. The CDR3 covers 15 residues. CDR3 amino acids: CASSYGQGHGNTIYF. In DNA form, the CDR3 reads TGTGCCAGCAGTTATGGACAGGGGCATGGAAACACCATATATTTT.

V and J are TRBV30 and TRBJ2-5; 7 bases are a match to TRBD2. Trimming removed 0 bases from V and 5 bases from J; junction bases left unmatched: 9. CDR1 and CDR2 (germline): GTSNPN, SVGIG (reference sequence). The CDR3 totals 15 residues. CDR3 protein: CAWSVLGGGRETQYF. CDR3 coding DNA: TGTGCCTGGAGTGTACTTGGGGGGGGTCGTGAGACCCAGTACTTC.

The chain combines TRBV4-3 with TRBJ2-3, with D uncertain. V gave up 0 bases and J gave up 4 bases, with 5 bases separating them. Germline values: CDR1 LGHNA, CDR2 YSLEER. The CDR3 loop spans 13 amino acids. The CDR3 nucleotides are TGCGCCAGCAGCCAAGATCACCCAGATACGCAGTATTTT. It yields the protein CASSQDHPDTQYF.